A single T cell receptor beta chain is shown here with its context. Sequencing used immunoSEQ multiplex PCR; TCRdb keeps in-frame clones, though not all of them. The table includes around 160,000 clones, around 82% detected once. The data derive from a study of blood T cell repertoires in COVID-19. V lost 3 bases, J lost 0 bases, and 4 bases lay in between. CDR3 length equals 12 residues. CDR1 is SGHDT and CDR2 is YYEEEE in the germline V gene. The sequencing input was peripheral blood. The chain joins TRBV5-6 to TRBJ2-7, with D hard to call. This sequence was found in a man in his sixties with active or convalescent COVID-19. This CDR3 reads CASSSRSYEQYF. The CDR3 DNA sequence: TGTGCCAGCAGCTCCCGCTCCTACGAGCAGTACTTC.